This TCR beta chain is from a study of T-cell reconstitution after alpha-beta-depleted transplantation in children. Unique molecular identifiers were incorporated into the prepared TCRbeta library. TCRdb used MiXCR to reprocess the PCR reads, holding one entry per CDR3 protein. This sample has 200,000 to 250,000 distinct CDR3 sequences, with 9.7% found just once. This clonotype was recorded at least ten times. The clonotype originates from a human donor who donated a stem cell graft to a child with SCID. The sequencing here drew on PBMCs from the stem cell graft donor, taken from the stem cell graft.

As DNA, the CDR3 is TGTGCCAGCTCACCAGGGCCGGGAAGTAATACGGCTTTCTTT. Amino acid sequence: CASSPGPGSNTAFF. The chain uses TRBV18 and TRBJ1-1; D gene ambiguous. The germline CDR1 and CDR2 sequences are KGHSH and LQKENI. V was clipped by 2 bases and J by 11 bases, with 18 bases between them. The CDR3 extends over 14 amino acids. Supplemented by reference TRBV18 and TRBJ1-1, the full variable domain reads NAGVMQNPRHLVRRRGQEARLRCSPMKGHSHVYWYRQLPEEGLKFMVYLQKENIIDESGMPKERFSAEFPKEGPSILRIQQVVRGDSAAYFCASSPGPGSNTAFFGQGTRLTVV.